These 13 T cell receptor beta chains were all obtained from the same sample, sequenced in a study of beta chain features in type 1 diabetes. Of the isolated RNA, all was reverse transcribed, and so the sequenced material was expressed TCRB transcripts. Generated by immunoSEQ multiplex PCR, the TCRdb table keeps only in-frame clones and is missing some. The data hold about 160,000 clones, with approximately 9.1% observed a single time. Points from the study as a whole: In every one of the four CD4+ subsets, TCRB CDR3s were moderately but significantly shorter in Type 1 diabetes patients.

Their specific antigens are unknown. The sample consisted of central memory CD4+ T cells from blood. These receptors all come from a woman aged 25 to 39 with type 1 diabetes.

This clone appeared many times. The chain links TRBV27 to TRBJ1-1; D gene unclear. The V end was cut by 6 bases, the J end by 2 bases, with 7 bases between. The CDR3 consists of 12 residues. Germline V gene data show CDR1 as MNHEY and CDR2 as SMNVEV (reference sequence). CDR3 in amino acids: CASSLVNTEAFF. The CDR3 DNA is TGTGCCAGCAGCTTAGTAAACACTGAAGCTTTCTTT.

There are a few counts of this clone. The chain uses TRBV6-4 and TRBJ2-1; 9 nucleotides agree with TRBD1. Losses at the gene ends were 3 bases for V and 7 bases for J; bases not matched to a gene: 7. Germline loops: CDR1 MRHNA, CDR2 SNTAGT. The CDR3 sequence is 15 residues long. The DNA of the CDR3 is TGTGCCAGCAGTGAAACCGGGACAGGGTTAAATGAGCAGTTCTTC. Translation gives CASSETGTGLNEQFF.

CDR3 in amino acids: CASSLFPGVDGYTF. The CDR3 nucleotides read TGTGCCAGCAGTTTATTCCCAGGGGTCGATGGCTACACCTTC. The chain uses TRBV27 and TRBJ1-2; TRBD1 is a possible D gene (6 bases). The V and J ends lost 1 base and 6 bases respectively, with 12 bases between them. CDR3 length: 14 amino acids. Germline CDR1 reads MNHEY; CDR2 reads SMNVEV (reference sequence).

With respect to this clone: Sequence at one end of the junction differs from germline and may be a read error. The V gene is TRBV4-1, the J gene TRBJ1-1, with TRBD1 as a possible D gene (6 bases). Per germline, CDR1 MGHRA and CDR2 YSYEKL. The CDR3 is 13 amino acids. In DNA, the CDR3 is TGTGCCAGCAGCCAAGCCCCAGGGGCGGGAGCTTTCTTT. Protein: CASSQAPGAGAFF.

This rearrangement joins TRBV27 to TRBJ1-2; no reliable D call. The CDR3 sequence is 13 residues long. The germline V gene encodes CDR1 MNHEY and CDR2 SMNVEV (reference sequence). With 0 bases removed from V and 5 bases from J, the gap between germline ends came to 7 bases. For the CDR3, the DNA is TGTGCCAGCAGTTTATCGCCGGGGTATGGCTACACCTTC. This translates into CASSLSPGYGYTF.

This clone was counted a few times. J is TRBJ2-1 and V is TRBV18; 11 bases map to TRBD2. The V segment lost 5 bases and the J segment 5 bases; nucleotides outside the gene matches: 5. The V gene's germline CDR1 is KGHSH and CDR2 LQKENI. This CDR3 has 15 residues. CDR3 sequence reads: CASSSGLAEHNEQFF. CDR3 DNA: TGTGCCAGCTCATCGGGACTAGCGGAGCACAATGAGCAGTTCTTC.

The CDR3 sequence is CASQVGGLMAEAFF. CDR3 nucleotides: TGTGCCAGCCAGGTCGGGGGGCTAATGGCTGAAGCTTTCTTT. V usage is TRBV6-5 and J usage is TRBJ1-1, with D possibly TRBD1 on 6 matching bases. There are 14 residues in the CDR3. V lost 8 bases and J lost 6, with 19 bases in between. The germline gives CDR1 MNHEY, CDR2 SVGAGI.

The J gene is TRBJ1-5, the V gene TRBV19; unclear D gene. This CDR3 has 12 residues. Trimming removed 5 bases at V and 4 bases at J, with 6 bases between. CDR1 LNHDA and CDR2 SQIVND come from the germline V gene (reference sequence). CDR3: CASSFRNQPQHF. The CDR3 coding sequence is TGTGCCAGTAGTTTTCGGAATCAGCCCCAGCATTTT.

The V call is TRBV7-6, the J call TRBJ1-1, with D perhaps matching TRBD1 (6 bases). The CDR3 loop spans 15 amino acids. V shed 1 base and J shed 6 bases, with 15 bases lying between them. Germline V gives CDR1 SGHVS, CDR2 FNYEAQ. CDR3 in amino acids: CASSLVGQGFAEAFF. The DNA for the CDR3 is TGTGCCAGCAGCTTAGTAGGGCAGGGGTTTGCTGAAGCTTTCTTT.

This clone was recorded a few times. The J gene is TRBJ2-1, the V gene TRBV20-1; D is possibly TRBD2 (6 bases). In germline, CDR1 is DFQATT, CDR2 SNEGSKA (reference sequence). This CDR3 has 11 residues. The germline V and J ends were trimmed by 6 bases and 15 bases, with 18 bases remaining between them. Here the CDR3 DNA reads TGCAGTGCAACCTTGACTAGTTACGTGTTCTTC. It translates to CSATLTSYVFF.

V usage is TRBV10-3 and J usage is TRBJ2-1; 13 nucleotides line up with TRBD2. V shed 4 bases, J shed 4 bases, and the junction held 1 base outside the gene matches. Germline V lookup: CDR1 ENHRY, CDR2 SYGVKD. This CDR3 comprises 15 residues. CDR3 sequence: CAISGTSGSYNEQFF. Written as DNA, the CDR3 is TGTGCCATCAGTGGGACTAGCGGGAGTTACAATGAGCAGTTCTTC.

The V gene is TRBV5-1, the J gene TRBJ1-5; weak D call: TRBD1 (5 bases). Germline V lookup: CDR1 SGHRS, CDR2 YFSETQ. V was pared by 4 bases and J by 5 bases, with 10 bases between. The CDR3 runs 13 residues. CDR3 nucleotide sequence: TGCGCCAGCAGCCTATCGACAGATCAGCCCCAGCATTTT. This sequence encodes CASSLSTDQPQHF.

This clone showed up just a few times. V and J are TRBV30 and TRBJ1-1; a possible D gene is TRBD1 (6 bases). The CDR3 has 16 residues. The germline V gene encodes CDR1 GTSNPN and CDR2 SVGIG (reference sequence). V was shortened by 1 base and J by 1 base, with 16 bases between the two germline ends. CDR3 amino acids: CAWSAGSGTTNTEAFF. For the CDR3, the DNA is TGTGCCTGGAGTGCTGGCTCCGGGACAACGAACACTGAAGCTTTCTTT.